A single sample gave rise to the 15 T cell receptor beta chains below, sequenced in a study of T cell responses to AZD1222 COVID-19 vaccine. Generated by immunoSEQ multiplex PCR, the TCRdb table keeps only in-frame clones and is missing some. In the table there are 150,000 or so clones, nearly 90% of which are singletons. The material was peripheral blood, obtained on day 0 of AZD1222 vaccination. The receptors originated from an adult in good health.

The sample holds a few counts of this clone. Other DNA sequences of this sample code for an identical CDR3. The rearrangement links TRBV7-2 to TRBJ2-5; the match to TRBD2 covers 11 bases. Unmatched junction bases numbered 6, after V lost 5 bases and J lost 1 base. The germline gives CDR1 SGHTA, CDR2 FQGNSA. This CDR3 contains 16 residues. The chain's CDR3 is CASSPPGLAVQETQYF. The CDR3 nucleotides are TGTGCCAGCAGCCCACCGGGACTAGCGGTCCAAGAGACCCAGTACTTC. The full variable domain, rest sourced from reference TRBV7-2 and TRBJ2-5, is GAGVSQSPSNKVTEKGKDVELRCDPISGHTALYWYRQSLGQGLEFLIYFQGNSAPDKSGLPSDRFSAERTGGSVSTLTIQRTQQEDSAVYLCASSPPGLAVQETQYFGPGTRLLVL.

The CDR3 here is CASSGGQGRRNTEAFF. The CDR3 bases are TGTGCCAGCTCAGGGGGACAGGGAAGGAGGAACACTGAAGCTTTCTTT. The chain recombines TRBV18 with TRBJ1-1; 9 nucleotides line up with TRBD1. Unmatched junction bases numbered 8, after V lost 5 bases and J lost 1 base. Germline CDR1 and CDR2: KGHSH and LQKENI. The CDR3 runs to 16 residues.

The V gene is TRBV7-9, the J gene TRBJ2-6; 10 bases are shared with TRBD2. J lost 0 bases, V lost 2 bases, and 4 bases had no gene match. Germline V lookup: CDR1 SEHNR, CDR2 FQNEAQ (reference sequence). The CDR3 spans 18 residues. CDR3 sequence: CASSLRSSGSSGANVLTF. The CDR3 bases are TGTGCCAGCAGCTTACGGTCTAGCGGGAGCTCTGGGGCCAACGTCCTGACTTTC.

This chain connects TRBV29-1 to TRBJ1-2; D not resolved. Trimming cost V 0 bases and J 8 bases, with 10 bases left between them. From germline, CDR1 is SQVTM and CDR2 ANQGSEA. The CDR3 contains 12 residues. CDR3 protein: CSVEDSGLGYTF. In DNA, the CDR3 is TGCAGCGTTGAAGACTCGGGGTTGGGCTACACCTTC.

This clone appeared once. The V and J genes are TRBV5-1 and TRBJ1-5; the D is unclear. The CDR3 is made up of 14 amino acids. Germline CDR1 is SGHRS and CDR2 is YFSETQ. The germline V and J ends were trimmed by 1 base and 9 bases, with 14 bases remaining between them. The CDR3 loop reads CASSLFGIPGPQHF. CDR3 in DNA: TGCGCCAGCAGCTTGTTTGGCATTCCGGGGCCCCAGCATTTT.

The V and J genes are TRBV6-2 or TRBV6-3 and TRBJ2-1, with 9 bases matching TRBD2. From germline, CDR1 is MNHEY and CDR2 SVGEGT. The CDR3 is 18 amino acids. The J segment lost 10 bases and the V segment lost 4 bases, leaving 20 bases of the junction unmatched. The CDR3 DNA is TGTGCCAGCAGTTTCGACCCCTATGCGGGGGGGTTAAATTGGGAGCAGTTCTTC. Its protein product is CASSFDPYAGGLNWEQFF.

The chain joins TRBV19 to TRBJ2-1; D remains ambiguous. Germline V CDR1 and CDR2: LNHDA, SQIVND (reference sequence). The CDR3 consists of 13 residues. The V and J ends lost 5 bases and 11 bases respectively, with 16 bases between them. The chain's CDR3 is CASSPPSRAQQFF. The CDR3 coding sequence is TGTGCCAGTAGTCCCCCTTCTCGGGCCCAGCAGTTCTTC.

The chain combines TRBV28 with TRBJ1-6; no clear D gene. Germline CDR1 MDHEN, CDR2 SYDVKM. This CDR3 has 16 residues. Trimming stripped 8 bases from V and 6 bases from J, with 20 bases between. In nucleotides, the CDR3 is TGTGCCAGCCGCCCCCCGGGCGCGAGAACTAATTCACCCCTCCACTTT. Protein sequence: CASRPPGARTNSPLHF.

V is TRBV5-1 and J is TRBJ2-7, with D perhaps matching TRBD1 or TRBD2 (6 bases each). Deletions cut 2 bases from V and 2 bases from J, with 14 bases between. The CDR3 has 15 amino acids. Germline CDR1 SGHRS, CDR2 YFSETQ. In DNA form, the CDR3 reads TGCGCCAGCAGCTTAAGTGGGGGGCCGACCTACGAGCAGTACTTC. Its protein is CASSLSGGPTYEQYF.

This rearrangement joins TRBV19 to TRBJ1-5, with TRBD1 matching over 10 bases. The V and J ends lost 5 bases and 2 bases, in that order; junction bases with no gene match: 12. Germline CDR1 LNHDA, CDR2 SQIVND (reference sequence). The CDR3 spans 18 residues. CDR3: CASSVRQGASFRNQPQHF. CDR3 bases: TGTGCCAGTAGTGTTCGACAGGGGGCGAGTTTTCGCAATCAGCCCCAGCATTTT. The variable domain in full, with the rest retrieved from reference TRBV19 and TRBJ1-5, is DGGITQSPKYLFRKEGQNVTLSCEQNLNHDAMYWYRQDPGQGLRLIYYSQIVNDFQKGDIAEGYSVSREKKESFPLTVTSAQKNPTAFYLCASSVRQGASFRNQPQHFGDGTRLSIL.

The gene calls are TRBV7-9 and TRBJ1-5; 12 bases align to TRBD1. This CDR3 region has 14 residues. V was pared by 6 bases and J by 7 bases, with 4 bases of the junction left unmatched. Germline V CDR1 and CDR2: SEHNR, FQNEAQ (reference sequence). DNA of the CDR3: TGTGCCAGCAGTCAAGGGACAGGGGGCCAGCCCCAGCATTTT. Protein sequence: CASSQGTGGQPQHF.

V gene TRBV7-3 combines with J gene TRBJ2-3; the match to TRBD2 covers 8 bases. Germline lookup yields CDR1 SGHTA and CDR2 FQGTGA. With 4 bases clipped from V and 6 bases from J, the junction kept 6 bases outside the gene matches. The CDR3 spans 14 residues. The chain's CDR3 is CASSSSGPWDTQYF. CDR3 DNA: TGTGCCAGCAGCTCTAGCGGGCCCTGGGATACGCAGTATTTT.

V gene TRBV5-1 combines with J gene TRBJ1-3; D possibly corresponds to TRBD1 (5 bases). V lost 0 bases to trimming and J lost 0 bases, with 10 bases between them. This CDR3 has 16 amino acids. Germline V gene sequence: CDR1 SGHRS, CDR2 YFSETQ. The CDR3 region is CASSLGGTNSGNTIYF. The CDR3 region has the DNA TGCGCCAGCAGCTTGGGGGGGACGAACTCTGGAAACACCATATATTTT.

The chain carries TRBV5-1 and TRBJ2-3, with 10 positions matching TRBD1. From germline, CDR1 is SGHRS and CDR2 YFSETQ. With V trimmed by 3 bases and J by 0 bases, 4 bases remained unmatched. CDR3 length equals 16 residues. The CDR3 is CASSSDRGRSTDTQYF. DNA for the CDR3: TGCGCCAGCAGCTCAGACAGGGGGCGCAGCACAGATACGCAGTATTTT.

Written as DNA, the CDR3 is TGTGCCAGCAGCTTAGGTTCCCACCGCACAGATACGCAGTATTTT. Translation: CASSLGSHRTDTQYF. This rearrangement joins TRBV7-2 to TRBJ2-3; D ambiguous. The CDR3 consists of 15 residues. Trimming took 1 base from V and 1 from J, leaving 9 bases between them. Germline values: CDR1 SGHTA, CDR2 FQGNSA.